The TCR beta chain under discussion was sequenced for a study of blood T cell repertoires in COVID-19. Study in general: The United States, Italy and Spain supplied acute and convalescent COVID-19 samples. T cells, B-cell-depleted T cells, or PBMCs supplied cDNA or gDNA.

Germline CDR1 reads LNHDA; CDR2 reads SQIVND (reference sequence). Unmatched junction bases numbered 6, after V lost 8 bases and J lost 6 bases. CDR3 length equals 12 residues. To note about this clone: Other DNA sequences from this sample encode an identical CDR3 as well.

In the original analysis: Using reference gene primer amplification, nucleated cell counts were estimated. Method: immunoSEQ multiplex PCR; TCRdb's copy keeps in-frame clones and lacks some. Clone size and the V and J calls come from that table; the DNA yielded D and trimming. The table lists approximately 260,000 clones, nearly 85% of them singletons, with around 9.1% in the top ten. Material for sequencing was peripheral blood. The V call is TRBV19, the J call TRBJ1-2, with 7 bases aligning to TRBD1. This sequence originates from a human donor in a cohort sampled during active COVID-19. Written as DNA, the CDR3 is TGTGCCAGTCAAGACAGGGAACATGGCTACACCTTC. Translation: CASQDREHGYTF.